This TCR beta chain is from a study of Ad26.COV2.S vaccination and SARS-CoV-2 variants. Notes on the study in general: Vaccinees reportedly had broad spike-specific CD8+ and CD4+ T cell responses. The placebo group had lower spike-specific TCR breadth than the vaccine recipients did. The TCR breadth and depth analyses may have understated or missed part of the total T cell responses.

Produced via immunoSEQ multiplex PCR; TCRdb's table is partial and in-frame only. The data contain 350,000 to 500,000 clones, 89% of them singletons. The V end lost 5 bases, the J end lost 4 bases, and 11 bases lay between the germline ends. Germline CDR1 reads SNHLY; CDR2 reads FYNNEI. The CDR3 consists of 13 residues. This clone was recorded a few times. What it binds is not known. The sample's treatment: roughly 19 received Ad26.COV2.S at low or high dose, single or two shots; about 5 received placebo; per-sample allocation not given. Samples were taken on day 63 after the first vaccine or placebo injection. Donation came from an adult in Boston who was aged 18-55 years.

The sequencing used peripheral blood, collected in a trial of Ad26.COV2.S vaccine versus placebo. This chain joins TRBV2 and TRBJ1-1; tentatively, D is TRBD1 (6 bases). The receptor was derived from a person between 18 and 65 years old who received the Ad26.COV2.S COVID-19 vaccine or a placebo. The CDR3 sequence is CASSTGAGTEAFF. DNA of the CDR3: TGTGCCAGCAGTACGGGGGCGGGCACTGAAGCTTTCTTT.